The 17 T cell receptor beta chains presented below share a single source sample, sequenced in a study of T cell clonotyping in hematopoietic cell transplantation. The method was immunoSEQ multiplex PCR; TCRdb's version includes in-frame clones alone and lacks a portion of them. This table holds fewer than 9,500 clones, approximately 93% found once. The sequencing here drew on PBMCs, taken 100 days after allogeneic stem cell transplant. Receptors were obtained from a male patient aged 45-60 years who had an allogeneic stem cell transplant from a related donor, so T cells may come from the graft donor. Some clones in this sample may be carry-over from other donors' samples.

J is TRBJ2-7 and V is TRBV7-7; 8 positions agree with TRBD2. The CDR3 totals 14 residues. Germline lookup yields CDR1 SSHAT and CDR2 FNYEAQ (reference sequence). Trimming cost V 3 bases and J 3 bases; bases outside gene matches: 4. CDR3 sequence: CASSFGAGDYEQYF. The CDR3 coding sequence is TGTGCCAGCAGCTTCGGAGCGGGAGACTACGAGCAGTACTTC.

The genes are TRBV18 and TRBJ1-5; D not certain. The germline CDR1 and CDR2 sequences are KGHSH and LQKENI. This CDR3 region has 14 residues. Trimming took off 6 bases at V and 4 bases at J, with 13 bases between the two ends. CDR3 in amino acids: CASSYRAGNQPQHF. Here the CDR3 DNA reads TGTGCCAGCTCGTACCGGGCGGGTAATCAGCCCCAGCATTTT.

This clone appeared a single time. The rearrangement uses TRBV7-2 and TRBJ2-7; a possible D gene is TRBD1 (6 bases). From germline, CDR1 is SGHTA and CDR2 FQGNSA. The CDR3 extends over 15 amino acids. V lost 5 bases, J lost 2 bases, and 16 bases lay in between. The CDR3 nucleotides are TGTGCCAGCAGCCAGGGGCAGGGATTGACCTACGAGCAGTACTTC. Residues: CASSQGQGLTYEQYF.

The J gene is TRBJ1-2, the V gene TRBV19; possible D gene TRBD1, 6 bases. This CDR3 is built from 14 residues. The germline V gene encodes CDR1 LNHDA and CDR2 SQIVND (reference sequence). V lost 6 bases to trimming and J lost 2 bases, with 13 bases between them. The CDR3 region is CASSPAQGNYGYTF. The CDR3 DNA is TGTGCCAGTAGCCCTGCGCAGGGGAACTATGGCTACACCTTC. The variable domain in full, completed from reference TRBV19 and TRBJ1-2, reads DGGITQSPKYLFRKEGQNVTLSCEQNLNHDAMYWYRQDPGQGLRLIYYSQIVNDFQKGDIAEGYSVSREKKESFPLTVTSAQKNPTAFYLCASSPAQGNYGYTFGSGTRLTVV.

The chain recombines TRBV10-3 with TRBJ1-1; TRBD1 matches 8 bases. The CDR3 has 13 amino acids. The V segment lost 5 bases and the J segment 6 bases; nucleotides outside the gene matches: 5. The germline CDR1 and CDR2 sequences are ENHRY and SYGVKD. CDR3 region: CAISLTGGAEAFF. The DNA for the CDR3 is TGTGCCATCAGTCTTACAGGGGGGGCTGAAGCTTTCTTT.

The chain employs TRBV5-5 and TRBJ1-2; D is uncertain. CDR3 size: 14 residues. The V gene's germline CDR1 is SGHKS and CDR2 YYEKEE (reference sequence). Trimming removed 4 bases at V and 4 bases at J, with 14 bases between. CDR3 coding DNA: TGTGCCAGCAGCCCTCAAGACCTAGTCTATGGCTACACCTTC. Its translation is CASSPQDLVYGYTF.

This chain connects TRBV6-1 to TRBJ1-4; 9 nucleotides match TRBD1. Looked up from germline, CDR1 is MNHNS and CDR2 is SASEGT. This CDR3 comprises 14 residues. Trimming at V came to 7 bases and at J to 8 bases, leaving 8 bases not matched to a gene. Written as DNA, the CDR3 is TGTGCCAGCACCGAACGGGGACAGGGCGAAAAACTGTTTTTT. Translation gives CASTERGQGEKLFF.

The chain joins TRBV11-2 to TRBJ1-2; D remains ambiguous. Germline values: CDR1 SGHAT, CDR2 FQNNGV. Trimming cost V 3 bases and J 8 bases, with 13 bases left between them. CDR3 length equals 13 residues. The CDR3 protein is CASSFKGVGGYTF. The CDR3, as DNA: TGTGCCAGCAGCTTTAAAGGCGTTGGCGGCTACACCTTC.

This chain joins TRBV7-2 and TRBJ2-7; 7 bases fit TRBD1. Germline lookup yields CDR1 SGHTA and CDR2 FQGNSA. With 2 bases clipped from V and 2 bases from J, the junction kept 3 bases outside the gene matches. CDR3 length: 14 residues. The CDR3 spells CASSLWDSTYEQYF. Here the CDR3 DNA reads TGTGCCAGCAGCTTATGGGACAGTACCTACGAGCAGTACTTC.

This clone was recorded only once. The junction and the germline gene differ at one end; a read error may be behind it. The chain couples TRBV7-7 to TRBJ2-1, with 10 bases that match TRBD2. Germline V gene sequence: CDR1 SSHAT, CDR2 FNYEAQ (reference sequence). This CDR3 is built from 15 residues. CDR3 protein: CASSLGTSANNEQFF. Written as DNA, the CDR3 is TGTGCTAGCAGCTTAGGGACTAGCGCCAACAATGAGCAGTTCTTC. The whole variable domain, filled in from reference TRBV7-7 and TRBJ2-1, reads GAGVSQSPRYKVTKRGQDVTLRCDPISSHATLYWYQQALGQGPEFLTYFNYEAQPDKSGLPSDRFSAERPEGSISTLTIQRTEQRDSAMYRCASSLGTSANNEQFFGPGTRLTVL.

The rearrangement uses TRBV16 and TRBJ1-1; D gene unclear. V lost 5 bases, J lost 7 bases, and 11 bases lay in between. The CDR3 loop spans 12 amino acids. Germline values: CDR1 KGHSY, CDR2 FQNENV. CDR3 sequence: CASSVGVIEAFF. For the CDR3, the DNA is TGTGCCAGCAGCGTCGGCGTAATTGAAGCTTTCTTT.

The chain links TRBV2 to TRBJ1-2; 9 nucleotides line up with TRBD1. CDR1 is SNHLY, CDR2 FYNNEI, per germline. The length of the CDR3 is 14 residues. The V and J ends lost 5 bases and 8 bases, in that order; junction bases with no gene match: 9. The CDR3 region is CASSRTGEVGGYTF. In DNA form, the CDR3 reads TGTGCCAGCAGTAGGACAGGGGAGGTTGGCGGCTACACCTTC.

The rearrangement links TRBV27 to TRBJ2-5; D may be TRBD1 (6 bases). This CDR3 contains 14 residues. V gave up 2 bases and J gave up 4 bases, with 11 bases separating them. Germline-derived CDR1 and CDR2 are MNHEY and SMNVEV (reference sequence). The CDR3 sequence is CASSLAQGGETQYF. The CDR3 DNA is TGTGCCAGCAGTTTAGCACAGGGCGGAGAGACCCAGTACTTC.

The V gene is TRBV4-2, the J gene TRBJ2-3; a possible D gene is TRBD2 (5 bases). Deletions cut 5 bases from V and 2 bases from J, with 8 bases between. Germline V lookup: CDR1 LGHNA, CDR2 YNFKEQ. This CDR3 is built from 13 residues. The chain's CDR3 is CASSTRDTDTQYF. The CDR3, as DNA: TGTGCCAGCAGCACCCGGGACACAGATACGCAGTATTTT.

The chain is built from TRBV18 and TRBJ1-2, with a possible D match to TRBD1 (5 bases). V was clipped by 4 bases and J by 4 bases, with 13 bases between them. Germline assignment: CDR1 KGHSH and CDR2 LQKENI. The CDR3 is made up of 14 amino acids. The CDR3 reads CASSRAAGTYGYTF. The CDR3 bases are TGTGCCAGCTCACGAGCCGCCGGGACCTATGGCTACACCTTC.

V gene TRBV19 combines with J gene TRBJ1-6; tentative D call: TRBD1 (5 bases). The CDR3 extends over 13 amino acids. CDR1 and CDR2 (germline): LNHDA, SQIVND (reference sequence). V lost 5 bases and J 13 bases, leaving 15 bases between the germline ends. CDR3 in DNA: TGTGCCAGTAGTGCCCGGGACTTGGGTCCCCTCCACTTT. Translated, it gives CASSARDLGPLHF.

V gene TRBV19 combines with J gene TRBJ2-6; D is possibly TRBD2 (6 bases). CDR1 and CDR2 (germline): LNHDA, SQIVND (reference sequence). The CDR3 is 15 amino acids. Trimming stripped 6 bases from V and 4 bases from J, with 13 bases between. CDR3 loop: CASRTGAAGANVLTF. DNA for the CDR3: TGTGCCAGTAGGACGGGAGCGGCCGGGGCCAACGTCCTGACTTTC.